The rows below give T cell receptor beta chains drawn from one sample of a study of cytomegalovirus exposure and HLA in healthy donors. Method: immunoSEQ multiplex PCR; TCRdb's copy keeps in-frame clones and lacks some. The data hold about 200,000 clones, with around 80% observed a single time. Source material: PBMCs. These receptors came from a boy between 2 and 10 years old in good health and CMV-seronegative. The CDR3 runs from the conserved cysteine through the conserved F or W. The D gene is left open where the match is weak. Size is omitted from some rows. Given values are once, few, many or a class for expanded clones.

>TRBJ1-4|TRBV6-5|few|.
TGTGCCAGCAGTTACGCGATGCAGGGTGGTGAAAAACTGTTTTTT
CASSYAMQGGEKLFF
>TRBJ2-6|TRBV30|.|.
TGTGCCTGGAGTGCTAGTTCTGGGGCCAACGTCCTGACTTTC
CAWSASSGANVLTF
>TRBJ2-7|TRBV20-1|.|.
TGCAGTGCCCAGGAGGGGGAGCAGTACTTC
CSAQEGEQYF
>TRBJ1-4|TRBV5-6|.|TRBD1
TGTGCCAGCAGCAGACAGGGGGTAGCTGAAAAACTGTTTTTT
CASSRQGVAEKLFF
>TRBJ1-2|TRBV30|.|.
TGTGCCTGGAGGGGGCGAGACTATGGCTACACCTTC
CAWRGRDYGYTF
>TRBJ1-5|TRBV4-1|.|.
TGCGCCAGCAGCCAAGATGGGGGCGGAAATCAGCCCCAGCATTTT
CASSQDGGGNQPQHF
>TRBJ1-1|TRBV6-5|.|TRBD1
TGTGCCAGCAGAGTACAGGGGAGGTCAGCTTTCTTT
CASRVQGRSAFF
>TRBJ2-1|TRBV5-1|once|TRBD2
TGCGCCAGCAGCTTTCTAGCGGGAAGGAACCACAATGAGCAGTTCTTC
CASSFLAGRNHNEQFF
>TRBJ1-5|TRBV27|.|TRBD1
TGTGCCAGCAGTTTTCACACAGGGGAAGCGTGGGCCCAGCATTTT
CASSFHTGEAWAQHF
>TRBJ1-2|TRBV30|once|TRBD1
TGTGCCTGGAGGTCCAGCTCAGGGGGGAACTATGGCTACACCTTC
CAWRSSSGGNYGYTF
>TRBJ1-1|TRBV7-6|.|.
TGTGCCAGCAGCTTTCTGGAGGTCTCGGAGGGCACTGAAGCTTTCTTT
CASSFLEVSEGTEAFF
>TRBJ2-7|TRBV29-1|.|TRBD1
TGCAGCGTGGAACAGGGGAACGAGCAGTACTTC
CSVEQGNEQYF
>TRBJ2-1|TRBV5-6|.|.
TGTGCCAGCAGCTTGGTCAACAATGAGCAGTTCTTC
CASSLVNNEQFF
>TRBJ2-2|TRBV11-2|few|.
TGTGCCAGCAGCTCCAACGGACTGAACACCGGGGAGCTGTTTTTT
CASSSNGLNTGELFF
>TRBJ1-2|TRBV19|.|.
TGTGCCAGTAGTGGAACAGGGTGGTTTGGCTACACCTTC
CASSGTGWFGYTF
>TRBJ1-2|TRBV4-2|few|.
TGTGCCAGCAGCCCTGGGGGCAGGTACACCTTC
CASSPGGRYTF
>TRBJ1-5|TRBV19|.|.
TGTGCCAGTAGGGCAGGGGCGAATCAGCCCCAGCATTTT
CASRAGANQPQHF
>TRBJ1-1|TRBV9|once|.
TGTGCCAGCAGCGTCGGTTTGGACACTGAAGCTTTCTTT
CASSVGLDTEAFF
>TRBJ1-2|TRBV19|.|TRBD1
TGTGCCAGTAGTATAGGACAGGGCGTATATGGCTACACCTTC
CASSIGQGVYGYTF
>TRBJ2-3|TRBV7-9|.|.
TGTGCCAGCAGCCCCACGGGGAAGAATCCCACAGATACGCAGTATTTT
CASSPTGKNPTDTQYF
>TRBJ1-1|TRBV18|.|.
TGTGCCAGCTCGTATCAGAAGAACACTGAAGCTTTCTTT
CASSYQKNTEAFF
>TRBJ2-3|TRBV19|.|TRBD2
TGTGCCAGTAGCCCTCTAGCGGGGAGCACAGATACGCAGTATTTT
CASSPLAGSTDTQYF
>TRBJ2-2|TRBV6-4|.|.
TGTGCCAGCAGTGAACAGGGAAACACCGGGGAGCTGTTTTTT
CASSEQGNTGELFF
>TRBJ2-7|TRBV15|few|.
TGTGCCACCAGCCCTCAGGGGTTTAGGAGCTACGAGCAGTACTTC
CATSPQGFRSYEQYF
>TRBJ2-7|TRBV27|.|.
TGTGCCAGCAGCCTGTCGGTAGCCTACGAGCAGTACTTC
CASSLSVAYEQYF
>TRBJ2-7|TRBV6-6|.|TRBD1
TGTGCCAGCACCCGGAACAGGGGCCACGAGCAGTACTTC
CASTRNRGHEQYF
>TRBJ2-1|TRBV27|once|TRBD2
TGTGCCAGCAGTATTACTAGCGGCTACAATGAGCAGTTCTTC
CASSITSGYNEQFF
>TRBJ1-1|TRBV18|few|.
TGTGCCAGCTCACCACCCGTGAACACTGAAGCTTTCTTT
CASSPPVNTEAFF
>TRBJ1-1|TRBV5-4|.|.
TGTGCCAGCAATCACGGGAACACTGAAGCTTTCTTT
CASNHGNTEAFF
>TRBJ2-7|TRBV14|.|.
TGTGCCAGCAGCCAAGTTGGGGGCGCTGAGCAGTACTTC
CASSQVGGAEQYF
>TRBJ1-2|TRBV5-4|once|.
TGTGCCAGCAGCTTGGGCGGGGACGGGCACTTCTATGGCTACACCTTC
CASSLGGDGHFYGYTF
>TRBJ1-1|TRBV7-9|.|.
TGTGCCAGCAGCTTAGCGCAGGGGACTGAAGCTTTCTTT
CASSLAQGTEAFF
>TRBJ1-2|TRBV5-5|once|TRBD1
TGTGCCAGCAGCACACAGATCCGAGGGGGCGGCGTCGGCTACACCTTC
CASSTQIRGGGVGYTF
>TRBJ1-5|TRBV9|.|TRBD1
TGTGCCAGCAGCCCCGGACAGGACAATCAGCCCCAGCATTTT
CASSPGQDNQPQHF
>TRBJ2-5|TRBV6-1|.|TRBD2
TGTGCCAGCACCGCCGGGGGGGAGCGAGAGACCCAGTACTTC
CASTAGGERETQYF
>TRBJ1-2|TRBV18|.|TRBD1
TGTGCCAGCTCACCGACAGGGGAATTCTATGGCTACACCTTC
CASSPTGEFYGYTF
>TRBJ2-1|TRBV18|once|TRBD2
TGTGCCAGCTCACCATCCGGGACTAGCGGGAGGGCGGGGTTCTTC
CASSPSGTSGRAGFF
>TRBJ2-7|TRBV12-5|.|.
TGTGCTAGTGGTTTCCTCCCCTCGACAGTGACCTACGAGCAGTACTTC
CASGFLPSTVTYEQYF
>TRBJ1-5|TRBV7-3|.|TRBD1
TGTGCCAGCAGCACGCCGGACAGGGGGATCAAGCCCCAGCATTTT
CASSTPDRGIKPQHF
>TRBJ2-3|TRBV14|.|TRBD1
TGTGCCAGCAGCCCTACAGGGGCCCGGAGAGATACGCAGTATTTT
CASSPTGARRDTQYF
>TRBJ2-7|TRBV5-1|.|.
TGCGCCAGCAGCCTGGAGGACATTTCCTACGAGCAGTACTTC
CASSLEDISYEQYF
>TRBJ2-4|TRBV5-1|once|TRBD1
TGCGCCAGCAGCTGGCCCCCGGGACAGAATGCGGGCATTCAGTACTTC
CASSWPPGQNAGIQYF
>TRBJ1-4|TRBV7-2|.|.
TGTGCCAGCAGCTCCGCCGTCAGGGAGGGTGATGAAAAACTGTTTTTT
CASSSAVREGDEKLFF
>TRBJ2-3|TRBV7-3|once|.
TGTGCCAGCAGCAATAACACAGATACGCAGTATTTT
CASSNNTDTQYF
>TRBJ2-7|TRBV27|.|TRBD1
TGTGCCAGCAGCTACGGGGGACAGGCCTCGGGGCAGTACTTC
CASSYGGQASGQYF
>TRBJ1-6|TRBV5-1|.|TRBD1
TGCGCCAGCAGCGCGGAACTCAGGGGGAGCTCCTATAATTCACCCCTCCACTTT
CASSAELRGSSYNSPLHF
>TRBJ1-1|TRBV7-9|few|.
TGTGCCAGCAGCTTATCAGAGCGGGCTTTCTTT
CASSLSERAFF
>TRBJ1-5|TRBV27|.|TRBD1
TGTGCCAGCAGTTTATATCAGGGGGCGGATGGAAGCAATCAGCCCCAGCATTTT
CASSLYQGADGSNQPQHF
>TRBJ1-3|TRBV2|.|.
TGTGCCAGCAGTGGGCAGGTCGGAAACACCATATATTTT
CASSGQVGNTIYF
>TRBJ2-7|TRBV5-4|.|TRBD1
TGTGCCAGCAGCAACGCAGGGGGATCCTACGAGCAGTACTTC
CASSNAGGSYEQYF
>TRBJ2-1|TRBV20-1|.|.
TGCAGTGCTCTACAGCATGAGCAGTTCTTC
CSALQHEQFF
>TRBJ2-1|TRBV4-1|.|.
TGCGCCAGCAGCCAAGATTTACTTTACAATGAGCAGTTCTTC
CASSQDLLYNEQFF
>TRBJ1-6|TRBV27|.|.
TGTGCCAGCAGTTTATCATCCCCGGGCGGAACAGGGCATTCACCCCTCCACTTT
CASSLSSPGGTGHSPLHF